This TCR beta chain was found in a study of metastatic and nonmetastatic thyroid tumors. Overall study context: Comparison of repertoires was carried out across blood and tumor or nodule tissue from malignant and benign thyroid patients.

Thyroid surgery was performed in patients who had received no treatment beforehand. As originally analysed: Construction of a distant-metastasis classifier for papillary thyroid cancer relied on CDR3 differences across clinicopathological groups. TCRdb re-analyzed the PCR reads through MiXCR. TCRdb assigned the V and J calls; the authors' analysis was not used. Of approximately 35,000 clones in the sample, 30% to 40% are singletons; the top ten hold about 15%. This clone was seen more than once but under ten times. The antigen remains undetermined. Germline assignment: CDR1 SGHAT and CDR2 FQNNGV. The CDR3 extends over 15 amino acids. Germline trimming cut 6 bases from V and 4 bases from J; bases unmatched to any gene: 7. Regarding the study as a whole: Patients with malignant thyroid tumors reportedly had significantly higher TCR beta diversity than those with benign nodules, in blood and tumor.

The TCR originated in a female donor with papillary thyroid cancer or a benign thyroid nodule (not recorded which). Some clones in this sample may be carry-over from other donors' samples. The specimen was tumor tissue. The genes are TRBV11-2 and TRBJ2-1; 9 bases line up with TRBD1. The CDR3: CASRAGTGIYNEQFF. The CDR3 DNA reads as TGTGCCAGCAGAGCCGGGACAGGGATATACAATGAGCAGTTCTTC.